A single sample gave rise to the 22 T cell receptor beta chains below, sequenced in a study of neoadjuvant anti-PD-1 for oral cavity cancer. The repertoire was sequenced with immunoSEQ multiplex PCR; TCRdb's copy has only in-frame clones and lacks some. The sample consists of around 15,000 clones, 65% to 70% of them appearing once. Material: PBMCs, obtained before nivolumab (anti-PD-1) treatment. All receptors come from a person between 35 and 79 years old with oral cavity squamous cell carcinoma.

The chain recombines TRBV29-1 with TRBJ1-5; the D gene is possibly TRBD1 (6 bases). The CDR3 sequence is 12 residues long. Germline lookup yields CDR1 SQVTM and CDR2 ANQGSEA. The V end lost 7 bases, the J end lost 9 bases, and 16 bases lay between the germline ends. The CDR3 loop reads CSAGDPLGPQHF. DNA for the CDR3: TGCAGCGCAGGGGACCCTCTCGGGCCCCAGCATTTT.

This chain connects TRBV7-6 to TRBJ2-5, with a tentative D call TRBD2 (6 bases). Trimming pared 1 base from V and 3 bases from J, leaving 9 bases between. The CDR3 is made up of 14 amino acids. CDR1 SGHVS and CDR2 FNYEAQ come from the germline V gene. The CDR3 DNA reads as TGTGCCAGCAGCTTAGATCGACTAGAAGAGACCCAGTACTTC. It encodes CASSLDRLEETQYF.

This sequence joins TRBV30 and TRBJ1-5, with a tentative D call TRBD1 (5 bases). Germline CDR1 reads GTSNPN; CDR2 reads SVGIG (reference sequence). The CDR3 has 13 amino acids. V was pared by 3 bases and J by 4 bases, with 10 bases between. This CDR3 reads CAWSGGRNQPQHF. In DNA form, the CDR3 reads TGTGCCTGGAGCGGGGGGAGGAATCAGCCCCAGCATTTT.

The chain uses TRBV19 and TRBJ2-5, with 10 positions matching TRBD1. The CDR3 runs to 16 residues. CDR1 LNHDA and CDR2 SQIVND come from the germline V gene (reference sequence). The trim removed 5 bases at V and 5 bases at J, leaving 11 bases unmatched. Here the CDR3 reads CASSPNRQGARETQYF. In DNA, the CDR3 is TGTGCCAGTAGTCCGAACAGACAGGGGGCGCGGGAGACCCAGTACTTC.

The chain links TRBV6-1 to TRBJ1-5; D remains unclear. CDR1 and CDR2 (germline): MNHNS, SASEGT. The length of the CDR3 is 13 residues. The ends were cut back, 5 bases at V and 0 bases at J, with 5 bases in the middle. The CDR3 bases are TGTGCCAGCAGTCCTTATAGCAATCAGCCCCAGCATTTT. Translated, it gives CASSPYSNQPQHF.

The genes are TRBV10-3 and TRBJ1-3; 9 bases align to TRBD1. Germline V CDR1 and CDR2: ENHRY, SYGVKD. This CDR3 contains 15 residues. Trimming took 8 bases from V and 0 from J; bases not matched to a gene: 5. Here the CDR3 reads CAISGTGNSGNTIYF. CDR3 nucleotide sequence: TGTGCCATCTCAGGGACAGGGAACTCTGGAAACACCATATATTTT.

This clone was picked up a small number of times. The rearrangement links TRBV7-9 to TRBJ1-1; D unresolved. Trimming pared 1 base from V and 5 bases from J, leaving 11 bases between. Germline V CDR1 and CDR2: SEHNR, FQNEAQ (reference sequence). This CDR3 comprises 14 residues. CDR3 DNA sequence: TGTGCCAGCAGCTTAGGAGAGGGAGGGACTGAAGCTTTCTTT. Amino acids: CASSLGEGGTEAFF. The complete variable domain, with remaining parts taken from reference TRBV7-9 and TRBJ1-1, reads DTGVSQNPRHKITKRGQNVTFRCDPISEHNRLYWYRQTLGQGPEFLTYFQNEAQLEKSRLLSDRFSAERPKGSFSTLEIQRTEQGDSAMYLCASSLGEGGTEAFFGQGTRLTVV.

The DNA of the CDR3 is TGTGCCATCAGTTACGAGACAGCCTACGAGCAGTACTTC. It encodes CAISYETAYEQYF. The chain is built from TRBV10-3 and TRBJ2-7, with TRBD1 as a possible D gene (5 bases). CDR3 length: 13 residues. Germline CDR1 reads ENHRY; CDR2 reads SYGVKD. V was cut by 5 bases and J by 2 bases, with 10 bases left in between.

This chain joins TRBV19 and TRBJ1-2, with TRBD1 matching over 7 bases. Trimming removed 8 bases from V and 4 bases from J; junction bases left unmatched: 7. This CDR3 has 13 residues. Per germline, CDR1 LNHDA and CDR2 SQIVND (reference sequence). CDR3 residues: CASADRPSYGYTF. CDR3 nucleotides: TGTGCCAGTGCGGACAGGCCTTCCTATGGCTACACCTTC.

The CDR3 reads CASSSWLEQFF. The CDR3 DNA follows: TGTGCCAGCAGCTCCTGGCTTGAGCAGTTCTTC. The chain combines TRBV11-2 with TRBJ2-1; the D is unclear. Per the germline V gene, CDR1 is SGHAT and CDR2 is FQNNGV. This CDR3 has 11 residues. V lost 4 bases and J 9 bases, leaving 7 bases between the germline ends.

CDR3 DNA sequence: TGTGCCAGCAGCGTTATTTGGGGGACTGAAGCTTTCTTT. As protein: CASSVIWGTEAFF. The chain is built from TRBV9 and TRBJ1-1; tentative D call: TRBD1 (5 bases). Germline V CDR1 and CDR2: SGDLS, YYNGEE. This CDR3 spans 13 amino acids. V shed 2 bases and J shed 5 bases, with 10 bases lying between them.

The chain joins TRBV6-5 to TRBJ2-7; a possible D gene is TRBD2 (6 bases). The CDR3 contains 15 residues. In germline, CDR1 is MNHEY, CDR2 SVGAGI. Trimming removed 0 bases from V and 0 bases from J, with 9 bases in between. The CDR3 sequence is CASSYSEGLSYEQYF. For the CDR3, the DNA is TGTGCCAGCAGTTACTCGGAGGGGCTCTCCTACGAGCAGTACTTC.

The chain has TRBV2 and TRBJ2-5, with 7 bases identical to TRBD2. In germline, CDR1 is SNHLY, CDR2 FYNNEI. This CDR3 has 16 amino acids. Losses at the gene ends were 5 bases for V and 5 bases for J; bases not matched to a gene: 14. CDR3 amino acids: CASSLTRGGSTETQYF. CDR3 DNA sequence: TGTGCCAGCAGTCTGACTCGGGGCGGGAGCACGGAGACCCAGTACTTC.

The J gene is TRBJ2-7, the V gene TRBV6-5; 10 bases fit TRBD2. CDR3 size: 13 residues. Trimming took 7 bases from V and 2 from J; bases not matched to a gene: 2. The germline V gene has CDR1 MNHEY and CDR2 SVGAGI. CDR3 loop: CASTSGRAYEQYF. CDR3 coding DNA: TGTGCCAGCACGAGCGGGAGGGCCTACGAGCAGTACTTC.

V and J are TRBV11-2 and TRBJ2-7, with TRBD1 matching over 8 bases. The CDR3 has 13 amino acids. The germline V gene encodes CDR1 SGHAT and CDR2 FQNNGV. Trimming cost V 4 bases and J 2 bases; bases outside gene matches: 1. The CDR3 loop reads CASSWDRPYEQYF. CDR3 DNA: TGTGCCAGCAGCTGGGACAGGCCCTACGAGCAGTACTTC.

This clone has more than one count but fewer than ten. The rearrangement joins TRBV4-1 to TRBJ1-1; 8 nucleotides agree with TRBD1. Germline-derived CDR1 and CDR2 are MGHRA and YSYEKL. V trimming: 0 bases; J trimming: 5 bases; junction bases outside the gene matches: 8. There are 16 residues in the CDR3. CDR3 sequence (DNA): TGCGCCAGCAGCCAAGACACGAGACAGGGGAGGACTGAAGCTTTCTTT. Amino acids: CASSQDTRQGRTEAFF.

In DNA, the CDR3 is TGTGCCAGTAGTCCGAACCACAGGGGGCCAACTAACGGCTACACCTTC. Translation: CASSPNHRGPTNGYTF. The gene calls are TRBV19 and TRBJ1-2; 9 bases are shared with TRBD1. CDR3 length: 16 amino acids. J gave up 8 bases and V 5 bases, and 15 bases lay outside the gene matches. Germline values: CDR1 LNHDA, CDR2 SQIVND (reference sequence).

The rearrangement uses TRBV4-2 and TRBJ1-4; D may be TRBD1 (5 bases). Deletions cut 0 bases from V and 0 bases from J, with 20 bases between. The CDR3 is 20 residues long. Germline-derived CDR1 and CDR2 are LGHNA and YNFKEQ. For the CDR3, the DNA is TGTGCCAGCAGCCAAGACCCTACTACAGGCTCCTTTGCAACTAATGAAAAACTGTTTTTT. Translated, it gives CASSQDPTTGSFATNEKLFF.

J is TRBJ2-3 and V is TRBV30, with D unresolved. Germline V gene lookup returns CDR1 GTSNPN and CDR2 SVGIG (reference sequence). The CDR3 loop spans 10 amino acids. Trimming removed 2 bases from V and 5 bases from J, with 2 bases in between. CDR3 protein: CAWSRDTQYF. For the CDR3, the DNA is TGTGCCTGGAGTCGAGATACGCAGTATTTT. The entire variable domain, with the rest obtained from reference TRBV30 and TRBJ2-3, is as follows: SQTIHQWPATLVQPVGSPLSLECTVEGTSNPNLYWYRQAAGRGLQLLFYSVGIGQISSEVPQNLSASRPQDRQFILSSKKLLLSDSGFYLCAWSRDTQYFGPGTRLTVL.

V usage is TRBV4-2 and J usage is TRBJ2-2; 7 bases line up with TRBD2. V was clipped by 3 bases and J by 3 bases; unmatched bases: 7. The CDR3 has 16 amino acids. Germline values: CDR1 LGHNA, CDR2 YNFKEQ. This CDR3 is CASSQGSGTDTGELFF. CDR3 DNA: TGTGCCAGCAGCCAGGGGAGCGGGACGGACACCGGGGAGCTGTTTTTT.

The CDR3, as DNA: TGTGCCAGCAGTTACGGCGGCACAGATACGCAGTATTTT. Protein: CASSYGGTDTQYF. The chain employs TRBV6-5 and TRBJ2-3, with no clear D. CDR1 MNHEY and CDR2 SVGAGI come from the germline V gene. The CDR3 is 13 residues long. The V end lost 2 bases, the J end lost 1 base, and 4 bases lay between the germline ends.

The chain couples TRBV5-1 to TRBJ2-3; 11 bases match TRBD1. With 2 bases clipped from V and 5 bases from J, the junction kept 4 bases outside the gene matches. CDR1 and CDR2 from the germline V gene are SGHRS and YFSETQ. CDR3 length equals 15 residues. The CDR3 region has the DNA TGCGCCAGCAGCTTAGTGGGACAGGGGGGAGATACGCAGTATTTT. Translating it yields CASSLVGQGGDTQYF.